This TCR beta chain was retrieved from a study of blood T cell repertoires in COVID-19. Study-wide context: The United States, Italy and Spain supplied acute and convalescent COVID-19 samples.

CDR1 MNHEY and CDR2 SVGAGI come from the germline V gene. The CDR3 runs 13 residues. Trimming left V 6 bases short and J 6 bases short, with 9 bases between. The Seattle patients, enrolled during active infection, were followed longitudinally. Measured with immunoSEQ multiplex PCR; TCRdb has only the in-frame clones, and not every one. The table includes about 160,000 clones, approximately 87% detected once. The sample was peripheral blood. The genes are TRBV6-5 and TRBJ1-6; D not resolved. The TCR originated in a woman between 65 and 79 years old with COVID-19, enrolled during active disease. CDR3 protein: CASRGSSNSPLHF. The CDR3 DNA reads TGTGCCAGCAGGGGCAGCTCTAATTCACCCCTCCACTTT.